Presented here are 10 T cell receptor beta chains from one specimen sequenced in a study of regulatory T cells in long-lasting Graves disease. Construction of TCR beta libraries relied on iRepertoire HTBI primers and on Arm-PCR targeting CDR3 regions. In TCRdb, the multiplex PCR reads were re-called with MiXCR into one record per CDR3 protein. The profile covers about half a million distinct CDR3 sequences, with 12% appearing a single time and 8.9% taken by the ten largest. Time point in this sample: newly diagnosed GD, antithyroid drugs for less than 3 months. With RNA extracted from PBMCs as input, the TCR library was made. This sample was shared with a second study, whose subject was T cells in Graves' hyperthyroidism and ophthalmopathy.

Here the sequenced sample was peripheral blood mononuclear cells (PBMCs), taken at new diagnosis, from a patient treated with antithyroid drugs. These TCRs come from a woman aged 25-40 years with Graves disease.

On this clonotype: A read error is possible here, since a much larger clone lies one base away. The V gene is TRBV5-8, the J gene TRBJ2-2; tentatively, D is TRBD2 (6 bases). The CDR3 consists of 15 residues. Germline V gene lookup returns CDR1 SGHTS and CDR2 YDEGEE. In DNA, the CDR3 is TGTGCCAGCAGCTTTGAAAGACTCAGGGCCGGGGGGCTGTTTTTT. Translation: CASSFERLRAGGLFF. Using reference TRBV5-8 and TRBJ2-2 for the parts outside the CDR3, the full variable domain is EAGVTQSPTHLIKTRGQQATLRCSPISGHTSVYWYQQALGLGLQFLLWYDEGEERNRGNFPPRFSGRQFPNYSSELNVNALELEDSALYLCASSFERLRAGGLFFGEGSRLTVL.

This clonotype was picked up many times. The rearrangement joins TRBV20-1 to TRBJ2-7; tentatively, D is TRBD2 (6 bases). The CDR3 is made up of 15 amino acids. V was shortened by 0 bases and J by 2 bases, with 14 bases between the two germline ends. The V gene's germline CDR1 is DFQATT and CDR2 SNEGSKA (reference sequence). CDR3 DNA: TGCAGTGCTAGAGATTGGGGCGGGACCACCTACGAGCAGTACTTC. This sequence encodes CSARDWGGTTYEQYF.

This clonotype occurred a few times. The genes are TRBV2 and TRBJ2-1; TRBD1 agrees at 8 bases. Germline CDR1 SNHLY, CDR2 FYNNEI. V shed 5 bases and J 7 bases; nucleotides not matched to a gene: 7. This CDR3 contains 14 residues. The CDR3 sequence: CASSFRQGLNEQFF. The CDR3 region has the DNA TGTGCCAGCAGTTTCCGACAGGGGCTGAATGAGCAGTTCTTC.

This clonotype was observed at least ten times. The chain employs TRBV2 and TRBJ1-5, with 10 positions matching TRBD1. The CDR3 has 18 amino acids. Trimming took 7 bases from V and 2 from J; bases not matched to a gene: 14. Germline-derived CDR1 and CDR2 are SNHLY and FYNNEI. CDR3 sequence reads: CASTPRDRGLGGNQPQHF. CDR3 bases: TGTGCCAGCACGCCCAGGGACAGGGGCCTAGGCGGCAATCAGCCCCAGCATTTT. The full variable domain, with the rest looked up from reference TRBV2 and TRBJ1-5, is EPEVTQTPSHQVTQMGQEVILRCVPISNHLYFYWYRQILGQKVEFLVSFYNNEISEKSEIFDDQFSVERPDGSNFTLKIRSTKLEDSAMYFCASTPRDRGLGGNQPQHFGDGTRLSIL.

This clonotype was counted at least ten times. The chain has TRBV10-3 and TRBJ2-7; 8 nucleotides align to TRBD2. This CDR3 has 12 residues. Trimming cost V 8 bases and J 0 bases; bases outside gene matches: 0. Germline V gene data show CDR1 as ENHRY and CDR2 as SYGVKD. CDR3 sequence (DNA): TGTGCCATCGGGACTAGCTCCTACGAGCAGTACTTC. It translates to CAIGTSSYEQYF.

This clonotype was seen a handful of times. The chain combines TRBV27 with TRBJ1-3; D unclear. Trimming took 3 bases from V and 6 from J, leaving 15 bases between them. Germline V gene lookup returns CDR1 MNHEY and CDR2 SMNVEV (reference sequence). The CDR3 contains 15 residues. Here the CDR3 DNA reads TGTGCCAGCAGTTTCGTCTGGCCTAAGGAAAACACCATATATTTT. It codes for CASSFVWPKENTIYF.

This clonotype was recorded many times. The chain couples TRBV7-2 to TRBJ1-6; D perhaps matches TRBD1 (6 bases). Per germline, CDR1 SGHTA and CDR2 FQGNSA. Deletions cut 1 base from V and 14 bases from J, with 27 bases between. The CDR3 spans 18 residues. CDR3: CASSLVLLSRGRSLTLHF. The CDR3 DNA reads as TGTGCCAGCAGCTTAGTTCTCTTGTCCAGGGGAAGGTCGTTGACCCTCCACTTT.

This clonotype showed up many times. This chain links TRBV27 with TRBJ2-3, with a weak D call TRBD1 (6 bases). V lost 3 bases to trimming and J lost 2 bases, with 12 bases between them. CDR3 length: 15 residues. The V gene's germline CDR1 is MNHEY and CDR2 SMNVEV (reference sequence). CDR3 nucleotide sequence: TGTGCCAGCAGTTTCCTTGGGGGCGCCACAGATACGCAGTATTTT. Translation: CASSFLGGATDTQYF.

The gene calls are TRBV4-2 and TRBJ2-3; no clear D. Germline assignment: CDR1 LGHNA and CDR2 YNFKEQ. The CDR3 covers 15 residues. Trimming pared 4 bases from V and 0 bases from J, leaving 11 bases between. The CDR3 here is CASSLSLVSTDTQYF. In DNA, the CDR3 is TGTGCCAGCAGCCTGTCGTTGGTAAGCACAGATACGCAGTATTTT.

This clonotype occurred many times. The genes are TRBV2 and TRBJ1-5, with a tentative D call TRBD1 (6 bases). The CDR3 consists of 15 residues. Trimming pared 10 bases from V and 5 bases from J, leaving 21 bases between. Germline V CDR1 and CDR2: SNHLY, FYNNEI. This CDR3 reads CATTNEVQGHQPQHF. For the CDR3, the DNA is TGTGCCACCACCAACGAAGTACAGGGCCATCAGCCCCAGCATTTT.